The entry below gives a single T cell receptor (beta chain) sequence along with its context. This clonotype was seen only a few times. Which antigen it targets is not known. Base qualities are not recorded, but no much larger clone differs from it by a single base. Library preparation was by PCR. Sequenced using an Illumina HiSeq 2500. Unique molecular identifiers were incorporated into TCR beta cDNA libraries to reduce PCR and sequencing biases. Per 1 to 10 million input T cells, some 500,000 cDNA molecules were obtained, such that each molecule approximated one T cell. The patient libraries were prepared and sequenced using the same protocol as the earlier healthy control dataset. Within a given batch, samples were prepared together, multiplexed and sequenced on the same HiSeq lane. The original methods were these. Raw barcoded reads were processed with MIGEC, and single-read molecular identifier groups were discarded before consensus assembly and CDR3 extraction. VDJtools was used for post-analysis of the clonotype tables, and diversity was normalized by down-sampling every dataset to the size of the smallest sample. Repertoire overlap clustering matched CDR3 amino acid but not nucleotide sequences to correct batch-related cross-sample contamination. The raw public reads went through TCRdb reprocessing: fastp at Q25, MiXCR clone calling, in-frame beta chains kept. Rows with a matching CDR3 protein are joined into one entry that keeps the most common DNA and genes. The authors' filters were not applied to this entry. In this sample the table shows hundreds of thousands of distinct CDR3 sequences, 25% to 30% of which occur a single time. The ten biggest clones cover roughly 0.53% of the sample.

Sequences SQVTM (CDR1) and ANQGSEA (CDR2) are obtained from the germline V gene. V trim: 4 bases; J trim: 3 bases; unmatched bases: 7. The CDR3 sequence holds 14 residues, the cysteine and phenylalanine included. Only the CDR3 portion is preserved as DNA: 42 bases, with reading frame beginning at the first base. The entry originates in a study of post-analysis software for immune sequencing data (dated by TCRdb to about 2015). Notes on the research overall: The recorded disease courses included relapsing-remitting, secondary progressive and progressive-relapsing multiple sclerosis, and some patients had no subtype annotation. The multiple sclerosis patient repertoires were compared with approximately 11 previously published healthy control repertoires from donors aged roughly 6 to 27 years. A subset of samples was prepared in parallel using single-end sample barcoding, then pooled and co-amplified after Illumina adapter ligation.

To demonstrate the VDJtools post-analysis software, TCR beta repertoires were profiled from the peripheral blood of 10 to 15 young patients with multiple sclerosis. The multiple sclerosis patients were children and adolescents between roughly 6 and 16 years of age. Findings and caveats that apply to the study as a whole: Strong co-clustering of samples prepared in the same batch was shown by direct clustering with F measure, prompting a batch-effect correction. The control group was slightly older than the multiple sclerosis patient group. A few TRBV segments, including TRBV5-6, TRBV5-1 and TRBV20-1, were significantly more frequent in patients than controls. Compared with controls, multiple sclerosis patients had significantly lower normalized Chao1 diversity, a finding suggesting substantial peripheral T-cell clonal expansion.

The TCR was taken from a girl aged 10 to 17 with multiple sclerosis. Sequenced sample: blood. Recombination joined TRBV29-1 with TRBJ1-1; TRBD1 lines up with 8 middle nucleotides. The CDR3 corresponds to CSVVRGQGDTEAFF. The nucleotide sequence reads TGCAGCGTTGTCAGGGGGCAGGGCGACACTGAAGCTTTCTTT.